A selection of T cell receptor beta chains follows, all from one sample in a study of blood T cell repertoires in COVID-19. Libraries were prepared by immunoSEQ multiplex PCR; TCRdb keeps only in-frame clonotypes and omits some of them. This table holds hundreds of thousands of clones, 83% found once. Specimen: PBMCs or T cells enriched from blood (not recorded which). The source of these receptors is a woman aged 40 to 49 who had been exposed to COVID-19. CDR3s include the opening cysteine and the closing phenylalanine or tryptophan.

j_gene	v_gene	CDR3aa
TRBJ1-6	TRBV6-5	CAGYSGGGSPLHF
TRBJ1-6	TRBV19	CASSPRDPSPLHF
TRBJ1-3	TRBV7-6	CASSDGRGSGNTIYF
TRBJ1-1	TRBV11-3	CASSLHSTEAFF
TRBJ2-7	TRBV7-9	CASSSGGRGQGQYF
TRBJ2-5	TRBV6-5	CASSWADQETQYF
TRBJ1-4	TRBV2	CASSAIQGTGGELFF
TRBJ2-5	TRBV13	CASSPPGDRTQYF
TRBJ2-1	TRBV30	CAWSELSRGVIEQFF
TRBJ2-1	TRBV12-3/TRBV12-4	CASSPLNEQFF
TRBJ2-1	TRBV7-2	CASSLPSGGDSYNEQFF
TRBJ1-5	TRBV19	CASSGGVGSNQPQHF
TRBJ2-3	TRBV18	CASSPGTGGGTDTQYF
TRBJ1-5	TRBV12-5	CASATGTQYPNQPQHF
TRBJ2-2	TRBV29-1	CSVEDRQGGYTGELFF